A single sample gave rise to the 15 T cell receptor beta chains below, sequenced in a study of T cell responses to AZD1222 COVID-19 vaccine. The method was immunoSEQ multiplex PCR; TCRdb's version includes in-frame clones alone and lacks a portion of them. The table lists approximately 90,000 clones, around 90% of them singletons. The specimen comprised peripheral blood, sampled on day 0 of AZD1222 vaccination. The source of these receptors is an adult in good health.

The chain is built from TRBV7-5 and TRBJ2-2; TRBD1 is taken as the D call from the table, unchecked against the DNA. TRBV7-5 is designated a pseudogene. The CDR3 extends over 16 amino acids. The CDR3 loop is CVRSQQDRGPGEELFF. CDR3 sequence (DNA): TGTGTCAGAAGCCAGCAGGACAGGGGGCCGGGTGAGGAGCTGTTTTTT.

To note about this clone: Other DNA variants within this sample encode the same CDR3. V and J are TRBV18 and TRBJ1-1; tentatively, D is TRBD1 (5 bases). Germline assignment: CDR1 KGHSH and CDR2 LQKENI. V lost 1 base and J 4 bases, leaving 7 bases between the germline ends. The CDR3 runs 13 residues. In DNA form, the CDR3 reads TGTGCCAGCTCACCACTCGGGGGCACTGAAGCTTTCTTT. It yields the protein CASSPLGGTEAFF.

The CDR3 loop reads CAWSVPYNEQFF. The CDR3 DNA reads as TGTGCCTGGAGTGTACCGTACAATGAGCAGTTCTTC. The chain carries TRBV30 and TRBJ2-1, with D uncertain. V lost 0 bases, J lost 4 bases, and 4 bases lay in between. The V gene's germline CDR1 is GTSNPN and CDR2 SVGIG (reference sequence). The CDR3 runs to 12 residues.

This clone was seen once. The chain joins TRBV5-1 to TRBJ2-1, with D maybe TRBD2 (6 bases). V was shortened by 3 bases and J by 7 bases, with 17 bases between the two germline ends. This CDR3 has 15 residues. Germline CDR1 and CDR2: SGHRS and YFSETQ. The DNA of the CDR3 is TGCGCCAGCAGCTCGGAGGGATTGGAGGGGAATGAGCAGTTCTTC. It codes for CASSSEGLEGNEQFF.

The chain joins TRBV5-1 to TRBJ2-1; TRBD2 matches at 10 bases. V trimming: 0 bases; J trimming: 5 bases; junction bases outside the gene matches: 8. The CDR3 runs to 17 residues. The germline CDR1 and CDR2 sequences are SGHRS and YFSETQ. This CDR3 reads CASSLAPSGGGDNEQFF. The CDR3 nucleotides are TGCGCCAGCAGCTTGGCGCCTAGCGGGGGAGGCGACAATGAGCAGTTCTTC.

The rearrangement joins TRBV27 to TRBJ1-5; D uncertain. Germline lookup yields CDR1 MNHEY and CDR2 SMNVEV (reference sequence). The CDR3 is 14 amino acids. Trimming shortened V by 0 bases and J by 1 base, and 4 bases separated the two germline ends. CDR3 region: CASSLSYSNQPQHF. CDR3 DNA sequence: TGTGCCAGCAGTTTATCGTACAGCAATCAGCCCCAGCATTTT.

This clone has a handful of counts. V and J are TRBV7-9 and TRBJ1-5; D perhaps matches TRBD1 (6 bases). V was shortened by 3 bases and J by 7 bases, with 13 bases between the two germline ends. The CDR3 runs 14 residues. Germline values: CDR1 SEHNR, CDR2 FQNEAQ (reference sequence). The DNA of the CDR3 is TGTGCCAGCAGCTTGGGGGGGGCTGAACAGCCCCAGCATTTT. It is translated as CASSLGGAEQPQHF.

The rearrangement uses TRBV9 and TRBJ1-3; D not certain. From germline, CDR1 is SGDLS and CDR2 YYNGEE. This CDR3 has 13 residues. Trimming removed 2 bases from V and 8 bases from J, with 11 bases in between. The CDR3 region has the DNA TGTGCCAGCAGCGTGGGGAGGGCTGACACCATATATTTT. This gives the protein CASSVGRADTIYF. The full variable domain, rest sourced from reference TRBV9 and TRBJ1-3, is DSGVTQTPKHLITATGQRVTLRCSPRSGDLSVYWYQQSLDQGLQFLIQYYNGEERAKGNILERFSAQQFPDLHSELNLSSLELGDSALYFCASSVGRADTIYFGEGSWLTVV.

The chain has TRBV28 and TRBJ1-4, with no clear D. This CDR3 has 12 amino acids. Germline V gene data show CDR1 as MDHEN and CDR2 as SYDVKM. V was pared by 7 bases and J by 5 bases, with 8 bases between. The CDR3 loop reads CASTPQNEKLFF. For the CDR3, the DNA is TGTGCCAGCACCCCACAGAATGAAAAACTGTTTTTT.

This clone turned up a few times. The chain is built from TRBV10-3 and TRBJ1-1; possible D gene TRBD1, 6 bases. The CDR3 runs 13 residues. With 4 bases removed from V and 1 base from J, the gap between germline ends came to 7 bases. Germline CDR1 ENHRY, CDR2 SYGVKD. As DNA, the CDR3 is TGTGCCATCAGTGCAGGGGCGAACACTGAAGCTTTCTTT. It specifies CAISAGANTEAFF.

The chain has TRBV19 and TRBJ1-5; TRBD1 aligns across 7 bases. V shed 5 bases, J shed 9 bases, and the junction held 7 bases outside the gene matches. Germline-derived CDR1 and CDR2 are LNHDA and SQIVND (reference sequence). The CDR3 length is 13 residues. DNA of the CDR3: TGTGCCAGTAGTGACAGGGCGGGTCTGCCCCAGCATTTT. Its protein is CASSDRAGLPQHF.

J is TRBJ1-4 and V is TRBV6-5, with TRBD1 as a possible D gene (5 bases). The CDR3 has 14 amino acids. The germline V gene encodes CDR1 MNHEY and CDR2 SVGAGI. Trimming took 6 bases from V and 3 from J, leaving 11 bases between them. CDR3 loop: CASSKWGANEKLFF. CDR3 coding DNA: TGTGCCAGCAGCAAATGGGGGGCTAATGAAAAACTGTTTTTT.

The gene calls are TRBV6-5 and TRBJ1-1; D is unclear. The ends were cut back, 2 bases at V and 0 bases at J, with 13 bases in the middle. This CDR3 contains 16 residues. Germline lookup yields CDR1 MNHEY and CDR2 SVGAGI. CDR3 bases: TGTGCCAGCAGTTACGGCTCAGGCATAGTGAACACTGAAGCTTTCTTT. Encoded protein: CASSYGSGIVNTEAFF.

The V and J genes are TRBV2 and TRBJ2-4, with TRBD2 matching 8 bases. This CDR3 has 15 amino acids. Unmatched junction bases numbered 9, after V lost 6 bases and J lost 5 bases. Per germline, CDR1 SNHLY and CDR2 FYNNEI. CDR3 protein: CASRPGGSGENIQYF. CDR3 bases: TGTGCCAGCAGGCCCGGGGGTAGCGGGGAAAACATTCAGTACTTC.

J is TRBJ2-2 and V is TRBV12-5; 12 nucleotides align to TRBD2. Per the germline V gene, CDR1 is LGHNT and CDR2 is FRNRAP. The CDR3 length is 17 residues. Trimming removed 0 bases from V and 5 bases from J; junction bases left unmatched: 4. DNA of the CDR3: TGTGCTAGTGGTTTGGTTCTAGCGGGGGGGCGAACCGGGGAGCTGTTTTTT. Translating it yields CASGLVLAGGRTGELFF.